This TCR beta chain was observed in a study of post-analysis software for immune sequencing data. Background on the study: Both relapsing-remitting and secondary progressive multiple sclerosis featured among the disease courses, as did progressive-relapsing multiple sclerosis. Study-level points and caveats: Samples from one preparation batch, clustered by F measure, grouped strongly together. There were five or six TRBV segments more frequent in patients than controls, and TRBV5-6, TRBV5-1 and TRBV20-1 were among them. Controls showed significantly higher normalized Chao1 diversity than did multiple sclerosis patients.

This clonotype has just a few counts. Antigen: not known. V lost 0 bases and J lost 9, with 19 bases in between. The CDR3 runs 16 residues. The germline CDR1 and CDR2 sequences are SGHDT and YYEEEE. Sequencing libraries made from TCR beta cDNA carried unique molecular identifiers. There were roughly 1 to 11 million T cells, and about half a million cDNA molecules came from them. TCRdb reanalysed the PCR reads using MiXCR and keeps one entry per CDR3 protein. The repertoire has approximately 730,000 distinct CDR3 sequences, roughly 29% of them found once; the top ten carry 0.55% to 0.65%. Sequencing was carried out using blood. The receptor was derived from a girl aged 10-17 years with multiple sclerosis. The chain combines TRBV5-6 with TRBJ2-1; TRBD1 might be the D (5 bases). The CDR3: CASSLDVGTQGGEQFF. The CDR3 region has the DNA TGTGCCAGCAGCTTGGATGTTGGAACCCAGGGTGGTGAGCAGTTCTTC. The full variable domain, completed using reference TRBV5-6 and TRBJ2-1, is DAGVTQSPTHLIKTRGQQVTLRCSPKSGHDTVSWYQQALGQGPQFIFQYYEEEERQRGNFPDRFSGHQFPNYSSELNVNALLLGDSALYLCASSLDVGTQGGEQFFGPGTRLTVL.